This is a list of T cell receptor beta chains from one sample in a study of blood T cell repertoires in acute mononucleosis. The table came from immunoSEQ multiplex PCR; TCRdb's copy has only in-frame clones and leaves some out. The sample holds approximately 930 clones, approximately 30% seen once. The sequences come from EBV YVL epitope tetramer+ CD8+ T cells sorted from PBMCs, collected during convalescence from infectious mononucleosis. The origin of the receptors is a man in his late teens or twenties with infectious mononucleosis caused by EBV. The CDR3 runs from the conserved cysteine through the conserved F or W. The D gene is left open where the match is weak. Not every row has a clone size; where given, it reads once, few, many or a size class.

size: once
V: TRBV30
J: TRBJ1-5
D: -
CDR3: CAWSVPVGSNQPQHF
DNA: TGTGCCTGGAGTGTACCCGTGGGTAGCAATCAGCCCCAGCATTTT

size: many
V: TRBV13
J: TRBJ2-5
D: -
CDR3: CASSQLSGRETQYF
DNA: TGTGCCAGCAGCCAATTATCGGGGAGAGAGACCCAGTACTTC

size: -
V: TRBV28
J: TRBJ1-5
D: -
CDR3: CASSFLLGSNQPQHF
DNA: TGTGCCAGCAGTTTCCTACTGGGAAGCAATCAGCCCCAGCATTTT

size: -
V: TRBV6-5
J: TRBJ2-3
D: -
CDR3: CASCALLGSASTLYF
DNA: TGTGCCAGCTGTGCCCTACTTGGGTCAGCGTCGACGCTGTATTTT

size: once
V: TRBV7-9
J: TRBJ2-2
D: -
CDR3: CASRQTSGELFF
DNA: TGTGCCAGCAGACAAACGTCCGGGGAGCTGTTTTTT

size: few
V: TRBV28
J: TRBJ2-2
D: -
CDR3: CASRPWGAVFF
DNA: -

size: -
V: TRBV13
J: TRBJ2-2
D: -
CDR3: CAADKRPGSCFF
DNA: -

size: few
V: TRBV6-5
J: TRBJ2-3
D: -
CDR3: CASIALLGSSSTQYF
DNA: TGTGCCAGCATTGCCCTACTTGGGTCATCGTCGACGCAGTATTTT

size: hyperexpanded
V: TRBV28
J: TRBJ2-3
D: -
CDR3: CASSLFSDTQYF
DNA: TGTGCCAGCAGTTTATTCTCAGATACGCAGTATTTT

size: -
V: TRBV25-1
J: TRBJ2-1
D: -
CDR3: CASSDFRQVDNEFF
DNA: TGTGCCAGCAGTGATTTCCGACAGGTGGACAATGAGTTCTTC

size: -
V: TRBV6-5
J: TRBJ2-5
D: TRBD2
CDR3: CASSYLRGSGETQYF
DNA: TGTGCCAGCAGTTACTTGAGGGGTAGCGGGGAGACCCAGTACTTC

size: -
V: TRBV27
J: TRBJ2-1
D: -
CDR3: CASSTTLYEEQFF
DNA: TGTGCTAGCAGCACGACACTCTACGAGGAGCAGTTCTTC

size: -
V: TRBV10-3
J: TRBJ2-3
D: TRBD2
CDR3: CASSSIMGAGGPGDTQYF
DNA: TGTGCCAGCAGTTCAATAATGGGAGCGGGAGGGCCAGGGGATACGCAGTATTTT

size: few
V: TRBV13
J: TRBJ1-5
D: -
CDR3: CASRALSGGGQPQHF
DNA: TGTGCCAGCAGAGCCCTGTCGGGGGGCGGCCAGCCCCAGCATTTT

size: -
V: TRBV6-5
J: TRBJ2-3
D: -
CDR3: CARSALLGSASTQFF
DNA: TGTGCCAGGAGTGCCCTTCTTGGGTCAGCGTCGACGCAGTTTTTT

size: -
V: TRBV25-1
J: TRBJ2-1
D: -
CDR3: CASSDFREVDNEQFF
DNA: TGTGCCAGCAGTGATTTCCGAGAGGTTGACAATGAGCAGTTCTTC

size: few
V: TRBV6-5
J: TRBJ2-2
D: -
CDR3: CASSLILALNTGELFF
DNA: TGTGCCAGCAGTTTAATACTAGCCCTTAACACCGGGGAGCTGTTTTTT

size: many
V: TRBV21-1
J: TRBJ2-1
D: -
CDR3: CASSSLTYNEQFF
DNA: TGTGCCAGCAGCTCCCTAACGTACAATGAGCAGTTCTTC

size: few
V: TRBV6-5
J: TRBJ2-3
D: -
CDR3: CACSGLLGSASTQFF
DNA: TGTGCCTGCAGTGGCCTACTTGGGTCAGCGTCGACGCAGTTTTTT

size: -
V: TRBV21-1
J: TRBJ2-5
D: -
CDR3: CASSQLSGRETQYF
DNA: TGTGCCAGCAGCCAATTATCGGGGAGAGAGACCCAGTACTTC

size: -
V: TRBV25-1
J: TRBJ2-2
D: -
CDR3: CASSFYLQLNTGELFF
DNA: TGTGCCAGCAGTTTTTATTTACAGCTCAACACCGGGGAGCTGTTTTTT

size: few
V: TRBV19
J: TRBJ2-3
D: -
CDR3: CASSPTLGGADTQYF
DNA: TGTGCCAGCAGCCCCACGCTAGGCGGCGCAGATACGCAGTATTTT

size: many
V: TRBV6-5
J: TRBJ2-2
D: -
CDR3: CASRQTSGELFF
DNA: TGTGCCAGCAGACAAACGTCCGGGGAGCTGTTTTTT

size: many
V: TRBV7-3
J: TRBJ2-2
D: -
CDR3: CASRQTSGELFF
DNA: TGTGCCAGCAGACAAACGTCCGGGGAGCTGTTTTTT

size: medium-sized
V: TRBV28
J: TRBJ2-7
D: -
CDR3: CASSPPGVEQYF
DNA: TGTGCCAGCAGTCCCCCTGGTGTCGAGCAGTACTTC

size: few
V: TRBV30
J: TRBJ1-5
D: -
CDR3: CACSVPLGSNHPQHF
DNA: TGTGCCTGTAGTGTACCCCTGGGAAGCAATCATCCCCAGCATTTT

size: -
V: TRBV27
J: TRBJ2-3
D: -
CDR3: CASSQEPLSGDTQYF
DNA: TGTGCCAGCAGCCAAGAACCCCTAAGCGGAGATACGCAGTATTTT

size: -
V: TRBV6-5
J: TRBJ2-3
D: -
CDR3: CASCALLGSASTQYF
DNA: TGTGCCAGCTGTGCCCTTCTTGGGTCAGCGTCGACGCAGTATTTT

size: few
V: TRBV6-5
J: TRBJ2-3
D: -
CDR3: CASSALLGSASQYF
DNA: TGTGCCAGCAGTGCCCTACTTGGGTCAGCGTCGCAGTATTTT

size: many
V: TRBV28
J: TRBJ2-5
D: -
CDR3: CASSQLSGRETQYF
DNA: TGTGCCAGCAGCCAATTATCGGGGAGAGAGACCCAGTACTTC

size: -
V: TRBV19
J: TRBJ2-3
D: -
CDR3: CASRTAVNSYTHYF
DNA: TGTGCCAGTAGAACAGCGGTAAACTCTTATACGCATTATTTT

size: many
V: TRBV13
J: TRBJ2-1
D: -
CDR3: CASSTTLYNEQFF
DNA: TGTGCCAGCAGCACGACACTCTACAATGAGCAGTTCTTC

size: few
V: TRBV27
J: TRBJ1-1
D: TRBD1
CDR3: CASTRRAGGTEAFF
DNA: TGTGCCAGCACCCGCCGGGCAGGGGGCACTGAAGCTTTCTTT

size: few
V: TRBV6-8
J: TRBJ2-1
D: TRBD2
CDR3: CAGNSGSAYNEQFF
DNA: TGTGCCGGCAATAGCGGGAGCGCCTACAATGAGCAGTTCTTC

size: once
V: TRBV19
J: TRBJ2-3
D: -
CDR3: CASRTARNSDTQYF
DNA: TGTGCCAGTAGAACAGCGAGAAACTCCGATACGCAGTATTTT

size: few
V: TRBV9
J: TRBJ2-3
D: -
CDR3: CASSPTLGGADTQYF
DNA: TGTGCCAGCAGCCCCACGCTAGGCGGCGCAGATACGCAGTATTTT

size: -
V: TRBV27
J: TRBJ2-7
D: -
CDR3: CASSPPGVEQYF
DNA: TGTGCCAGCAGTCCCCCTGGTGTCGAGCAGTACTTC

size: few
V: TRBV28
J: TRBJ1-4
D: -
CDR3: CASKTYRDCFF
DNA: TGTGCCAGTAAAACCTACAGGGACTGTTTTTTT

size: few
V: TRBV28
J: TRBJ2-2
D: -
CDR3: CASRPWGGPGSCFF
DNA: -

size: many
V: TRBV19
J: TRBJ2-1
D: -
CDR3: CASSTTLYNEQFF
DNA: TGTGCCAGCAGCACGACACTCTACAATGAGCAGTTCTTC

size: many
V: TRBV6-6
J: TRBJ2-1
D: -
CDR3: CASSLYSSEQFF
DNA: TGTGCCAGCAGTTTATATTCCAGTGAGCAGTTCTTC

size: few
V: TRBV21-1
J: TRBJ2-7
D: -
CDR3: CASSTLTEMEQYF
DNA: TGTGCCAGCAGTACCTTGACTGAGATGGAGCAGTACTTC

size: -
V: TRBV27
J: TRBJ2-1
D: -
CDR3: CASITSLYNEQFF
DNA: TGTGCCAGCATCACGTCACTCTACAATGAGCAGTTCTTC

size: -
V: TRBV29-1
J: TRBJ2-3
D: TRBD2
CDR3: CSVGPLAGEANEQFF
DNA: TGCAGCGTAGGCCCCCTAGCGGGAGAGGCCAATGAGCAGTTCTTT

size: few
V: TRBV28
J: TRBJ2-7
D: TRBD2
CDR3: CASSLSPSGYEQYF
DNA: TGTGCCAGCAGTTTATCGCCTAGCGGCTACGAGCAGTACTTC

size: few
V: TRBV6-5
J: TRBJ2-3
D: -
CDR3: CACSALLGSASTQFF
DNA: TGTGCCTGCAGTGCCCTACTTGGGTCAGCGTCGACGCAGTTTTTT